A single sample is the source of the 22 T cell receptor beta chains below, sequenced in a study of spatial heterogeneity in lung cancer. Time point described: sample taken at primary tumor resection. Sequencing was performed on whole RNA extracted from tumor and nontumor lung tissue, or from frozen PBMC, and the material was left unsorted. Using its own MiXCR run on the 5' RACE reads, TCRdb lists one record per CDR3 protein. The repertoire holds more than 85,000 distinct CDR3 sequences, with 7.5% to 10% as singletons. The specimen comprised PBMCs, sampled at surgery. The origin of the receptors is a male donor with early-stage non-small cell lung cancer.

The table lists this clonotype with many counts. The chain is built from TRBV29-1 and TRBJ2-3, with TRBD2 matching 12 bases. Trimming took 4 bases from V and 0 from J; bases not matched to a gene: 2. Looked up from germline, CDR1 is SQVTM and CDR2 is ANQGSEA. The CDR3 covers 15 residues. The CDR3 region has the DNA TGCAGCGTTGCTAGCGGGAGGGGAAGCACAGATACGCAGTATTTT. Translated: CSVASGRGSTDTQYF.

V usage is TRBV18 and J usage is TRBJ2-7, with no clear D. The V end was cut by 5 bases, the J end by 4 bases, with 9 bases between. Germline-derived CDR1 and CDR2 are KGHSH and LQKENI. The CDR3 is made up of 12 amino acids. CDR3: CASSTTQYEQYF. The CDR3 DNA sequence: TGTGCCAGCTCAACCACCCAATACGAGCAGTACTTC.

This clonotype was recorded at least ten times. The J gene is TRBJ1-2, the V gene TRBV6-2 or TRBV6-3; D is perhaps TRBD1 (6 bases). The length of the CDR3 is 15 residues. Germline V gene sequence: CDR1 MNHEY, CDR2 SVGEGT. V lost 2 bases to trimming and J lost 8 bases, with 18 bases between them. CDR3 region: CASSYTTDRPAGYTF. DNA of the CDR3: TGTGCCAGCAGTTACACGACCGACAGGCCCGCGGGCTACACCTTC.

This clonotype turned up a few times. DNA for the CDR3: TGCAGTGCTGAAACCCCATCCCCTCCTCACATTCAGTACTTC. Translating it yields CSAETPSPPHIQYF. The chain links TRBV20-1 to TRBJ2-4; D is undetermined. Germline-derived CDR1 and CDR2 are DFQATT and SNEGSKA (reference sequence). Trimming removed 5 bases from V and 8 bases from J, with 19 bases in between. This CDR3 region has 14 residues.

This clonotype was seen many times. The chain is built from TRBV9 and TRBJ2-3, with 10 bases identical to TRBD2. The CDR3 spans 15 residues. Per the germline V gene, CDR1 is SGDLS and CDR2 is YYNGEE. With V trimmed by 5 bases and J by 3 bases, 6 bases remained unmatched. The CDR3 region is CASRPSGSLTDTQYF. The CDR3 region has the DNA TGTGCCAGCAGACCTAGCGGGAGTCTGACAGATACGCAGTATTTT.

This clonotype was observed at least ten times. The chain joins TRBV10-3 to TRBJ2-7; 7 bases are shared with TRBD2. V dropped 0 bases and J dropped 2; count of bases not matched to a gene: 4. CDR3 length: 15 residues. CDR1 ENHRY and CDR2 SYGVKD come from the germline V gene. The CDR3 here is CAISESRSGAYEQYF. CDR3 bases: TGTGCCATCAGTGAGTCGCGCAGCGGGGCCTACGAGCAGTACTTC.

This clonotype has only a few counts. The V and J genes are TRBV19 and TRBJ1-5; TRBD1 matches at 7 bases. This CDR3 comprises 13 residues. The J segment lost 5 bases and the V segment lost 5 bases, leaving 3 bases of the junction unmatched. Germline values: CDR1 LNHDA, CDR2 SQIVND (reference sequence). The CDR3 DNA is TGTGCCAGTAGTGACAGGGACTATCAGCCCCAGCATTTT. It yields the protein CASSDRDYQPQHF. Full variable domain (outside the CDR3, taken from reference TRBV19 and TRBJ1-5): DGGITQSPKYLFRKEGQNVTLSCEQNLNHDAMYWYRQDPGQGLRLIYYSQIVNDFQKGDIAEGYSVSREKKESFPLTVTSAQKNPTAFYLCASSDRDYQPQHFGDGTRLSIL.

The CDR3 nucleotides are TGCAGTGCTAGCGCAGGGCATTCACCCCTCCACTTT. Its translation: CSASAGHSPLHF. The chain has TRBV20-1 and TRBJ1-6; D may be TRBD1 (5 bases). The CDR3 consists of 12 residues. V shed 3 bases and J shed 8 bases, with 8 bases lying between them. Looked up from germline, CDR1 is DFQATT and CDR2 is SNEGSKA (reference sequence).

Written as DNA, the CDR3 is TGTGCCAGCAGCCGGGGACTAGCGGGAGAATTCGGCTCCTACGAGCAGTACTTC. Translated, it gives CASSRGLAGEFGSYEQYF. V usage is TRBV7-9 and J usage is TRBJ2-7, with 14 bases that match TRBD2. The V and J ends lost 5 bases and 0 bases, in that order; junction bases with no gene match: 9. Germline CDR1 is SEHNR and CDR2 is FQNEAQ (reference sequence). The CDR3 has 18 residues. Combining the CDR3 with reference TRBV7-9 and TRBJ2-7 gives the whole variable domain DTGVSQNPRHKITKRGQNVTFRCDPISEHNRLYWYRQTLGQGPEFLTYFQNEAQLEKSRLLSDRFSAERPKGSFSTLEIQRTEQGDSAMYLCASSRGLAGEFGSYEQYFGPGTRLTVT.

This clonotype was seen many times. The V call is TRBV10-3, the J call TRBJ2-2; the D is unclear. Trimming left V 0 bases short and J 1 base short, with 6 bases between. Germline V gene lookup returns CDR1 ENHRY and CDR2 SYGVKD. This CDR3 has 15 amino acids. CDR3 sequence (DNA): TGTGCCATCAGTGAGTCGGCAGTGAACACCGGGGAGCTGTTTTTT. It translates to CAISESAVNTGELFF.

The chain joins TRBV5-1 to TRBJ2-5; 7 bases are shared with TRBD1. Germline loops: CDR1 SGHRS, CDR2 YFSETQ. This CDR3 is 15 amino acids long. The V and J ends lost 7 bases and 5 bases, in that order; junction bases with no gene match: 14. In nucleotides, the CDR3 is TGCGCCAGCCGCTCAGGGGGACCCGGTCCGGAGACCCAGTACTTC. Amino acid sequence: CASRSGGPGPETQYF.

This clonotype has ten or more counts. The rearrangement joins TRBV12-3 or TRBV12-4 to TRBJ2-7; 8 bases line up with TRBD1. J was trimmed by 3 bases and V by 5 bases; bases with no gene match: 6. This CDR3 is 14 amino acids long. CDR3 in DNA: TGTGCCAGCAGTCCCACAGGGGGAGGCTACGAGCAGTACTTC. It encodes CASSPTGGGYEQYF.

This clonotype was seen repeatedly, ten times or more. The chain is built from TRBV29-1 and TRBJ1-2; no reliable D call. Trimming took 6 bases from V and 0 from J, leaving 5 bases between them. Germline V gives CDR1 SQVTM, CDR2 ANQGSEA. The CDR3 spans 11 residues. The CDR3 reads CSVVANYGYTF. The CDR3 DNA reads TGCAGCGTCGTAGCTAACTATGGCTACACCTTC.

This clonotype was detected ten times or more. The chain is built from TRBV7-2 and TRBJ2-3; D may be TRBD2 (5 bases). V was shortened by 2 bases and J by 2 bases, with 11 bases between the two germline ends. The CDR3 has 15 amino acids. Germline V gives CDR1 SGHTA, CDR2 FQGNSA. This CDR3 is CASSLMTKYTDTQYF. The CDR3 DNA follows: TGTGCCAGCAGCTTAATGACTAAATACACAGATACGCAGTATTTT.

This clonotype was picked up many times. The chain is built from TRBV18 and TRBJ1-4; the D is unclear. The V and J ends lost 4 bases and 7 bases respectively, with 7 bases between them. This CDR3 spans 12 amino acids. Germline-derived CDR1 and CDR2 are KGHSH and LQKENI. The CDR3 protein is CASSLGREKLFF. The CDR3 nucleotides read TGTGCCAGCTCACTTGGACGTGAAAAACTGTTTTTT.

This clonotype was detected a few times. The chain combines TRBV20-1 with TRBJ2-1; D possibly corresponds to TRBD2 (5 bases). The CDR3 contains 15 residues. CDR1 is DFQATT, CDR2 SNEGSKA, per germline (reference sequence). V was clipped by 2 bases and J by 4 bases, with 15 bases between them. The chain's CDR3 is CSARRAAGTYNEQFF. The CDR3 DNA reads as TGCAGTGCTAGAAGAGCGGCAGGCACGTACAATGAGCAGTTCTTC.

In this sample, this clonotype turned up many times. The chain is built from TRBV4-3 and TRBJ1-6; D ambiguous. The V and J ends lost 1 base and 3 bases respectively, with 10 bases between them. From germline, CDR1 is LGHNA and CDR2 YSLEER. The CDR3 contains 16 residues. CDR3 amino acids: CASSQAYRDYNSPLHF. CDR3 DNA sequence: TGCGCCAGCAGCCAAGCGTACCGGGACTATAATTCACCCCTCCACTTT.

This clonotype was recorded a few times. The chain combines TRBV6-1 with TRBJ1-5; D uncertain. Trimming left V 4 bases short and J 4 bases short, with 8 bases between. CDR3 length: 13 amino acids. Per germline, CDR1 MNHNS and CDR2 SASEGT. CDR3 loop: CASSVKSNQPQHF. CDR3 nucleotides: TGTGCCAGCAGTGTTAAGAGTAATCAGCCCCAGCATTTT.

This clonotype turned up a few times. The gene calls are TRBV18 and TRBJ2-7, with D possibly being TRBD1 (5 bases). This CDR3 has 12 residues. Germline V gene lookup returns CDR1 KGHSH and CDR2 LQKENI. V was trimmed by 3 bases and J by 6 bases, leaving 9 bases between them. CDR3 sequence reads: CASSPGQSEQYF. The CDR3 DNA is TGTGCCAGCTCACCGGGGCAGAGCGAGCAGTACTTC.

J is TRBJ2-1 and V is TRBV5-1; 7 nucleotides line up with TRBD1. CDR3 length equals 13 residues. The V segment lost 0 bases and the J segment 6 bases; nucleotides outside the gene matches: 0. Germline values: CDR1 SGHRS, CDR2 YFSETQ. CDR3 residues: CASSLGDSNEQFF. In DNA form, the CDR3 reads TGCGCCAGCAGCTTGGGGGACAGCAATGAGCAGTTCTTC.

This clonotype was detected many times. The chain recombines TRBV2 with TRBJ2-2; D unclear. Germline loops: CDR1 SNHLY, CDR2 FYNNEI. The length of the CDR3 is 15 residues. V lost 2 bases to trimming and J lost 0 bases, with 7 bases between them. CDR3 sequence (DNA): TGTGCCAGCAGTGAACAGGCCTCGAACACCGGGGAGCTGTTTTTT. This translates into CASSEQASNTGELFF.

This clonotype was picked up many times. V gene TRBV7-2 combines with J gene TRBJ2-2, with TRBD1 matching 8 bases. V trimming: 5 bases; J trimming: 4 bases; junction bases outside the gene matches: 9. The CDR3 has 16 amino acids. The germline V gene has CDR1 SGHTA and CDR2 FQGNSA. The CDR3 coding sequence is TGTGCCAGCAGCAAAGACAGGGGCGTTATCACCGGGGAGCTGTTTTTT. It encodes CASSKDRGVITGELFF.